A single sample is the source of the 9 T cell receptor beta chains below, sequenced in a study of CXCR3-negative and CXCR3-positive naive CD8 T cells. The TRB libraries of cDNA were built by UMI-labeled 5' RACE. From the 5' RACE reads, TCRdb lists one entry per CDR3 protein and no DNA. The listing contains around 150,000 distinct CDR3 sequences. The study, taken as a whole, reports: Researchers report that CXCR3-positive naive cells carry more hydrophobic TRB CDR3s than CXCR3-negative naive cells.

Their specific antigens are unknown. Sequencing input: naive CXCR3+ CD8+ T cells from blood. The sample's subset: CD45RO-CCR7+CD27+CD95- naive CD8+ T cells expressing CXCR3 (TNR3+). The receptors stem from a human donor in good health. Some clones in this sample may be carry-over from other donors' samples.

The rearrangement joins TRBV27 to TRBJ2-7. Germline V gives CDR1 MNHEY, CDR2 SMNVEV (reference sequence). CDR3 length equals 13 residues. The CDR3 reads CASSLFFPYEQYF.

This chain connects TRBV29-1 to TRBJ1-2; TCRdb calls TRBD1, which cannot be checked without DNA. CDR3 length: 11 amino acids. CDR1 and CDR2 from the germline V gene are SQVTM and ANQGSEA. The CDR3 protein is CSVRDTEGYTF.

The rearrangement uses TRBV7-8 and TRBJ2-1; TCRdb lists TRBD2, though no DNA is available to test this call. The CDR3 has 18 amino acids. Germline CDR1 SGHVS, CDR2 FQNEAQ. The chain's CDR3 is CASSLRLAGAMGNNEQFF.

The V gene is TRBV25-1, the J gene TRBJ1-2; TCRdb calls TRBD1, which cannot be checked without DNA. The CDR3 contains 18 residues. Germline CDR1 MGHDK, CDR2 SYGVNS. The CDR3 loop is CASSDFRDRAGSVYGYTF.

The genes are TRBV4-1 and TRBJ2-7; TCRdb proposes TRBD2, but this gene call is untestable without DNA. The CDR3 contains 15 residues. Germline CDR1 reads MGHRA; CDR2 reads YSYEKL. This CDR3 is CASSQEERGTYEQYF.

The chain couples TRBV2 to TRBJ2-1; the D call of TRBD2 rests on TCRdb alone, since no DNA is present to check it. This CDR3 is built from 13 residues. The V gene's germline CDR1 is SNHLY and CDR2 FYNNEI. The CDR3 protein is CASGLADPSEQFF.

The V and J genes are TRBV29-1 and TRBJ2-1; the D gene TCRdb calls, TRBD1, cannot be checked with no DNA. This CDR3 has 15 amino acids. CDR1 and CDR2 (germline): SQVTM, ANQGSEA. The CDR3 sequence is CSVEEETGTYNEQFF.

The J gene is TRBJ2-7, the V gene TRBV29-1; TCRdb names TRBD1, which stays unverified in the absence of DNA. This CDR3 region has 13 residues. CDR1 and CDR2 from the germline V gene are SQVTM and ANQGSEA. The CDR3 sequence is CSVEQGGRGEQYF.

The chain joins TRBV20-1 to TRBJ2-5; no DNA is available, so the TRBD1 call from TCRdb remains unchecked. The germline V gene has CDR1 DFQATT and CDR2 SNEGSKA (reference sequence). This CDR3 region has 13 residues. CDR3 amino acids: CSARGGGGETQYF.